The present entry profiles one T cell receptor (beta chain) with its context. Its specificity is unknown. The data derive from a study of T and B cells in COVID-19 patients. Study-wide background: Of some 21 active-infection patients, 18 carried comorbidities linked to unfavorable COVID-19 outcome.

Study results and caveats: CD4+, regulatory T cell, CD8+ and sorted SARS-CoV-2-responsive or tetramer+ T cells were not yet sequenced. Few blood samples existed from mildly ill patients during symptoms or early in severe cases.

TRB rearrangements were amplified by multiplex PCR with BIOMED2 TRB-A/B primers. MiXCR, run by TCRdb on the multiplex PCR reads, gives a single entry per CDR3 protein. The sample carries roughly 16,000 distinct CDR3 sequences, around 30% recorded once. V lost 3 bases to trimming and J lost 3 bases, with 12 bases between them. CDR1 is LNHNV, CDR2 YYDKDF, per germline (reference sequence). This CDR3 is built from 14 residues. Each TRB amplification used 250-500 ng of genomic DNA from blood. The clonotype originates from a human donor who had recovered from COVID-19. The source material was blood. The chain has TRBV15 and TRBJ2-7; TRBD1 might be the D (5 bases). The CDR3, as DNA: TGTGCCACCAGCAGGAGGACACTTCTCTACGAGCAGTACTTC. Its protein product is CATSRRTLLYEQYF.